In its sample, the clone carrying this T cell receptor beta chain was seen a few times. The antigen is undetermined. The use of genomic DNA as template underpinned the TCR beta VDJ and CDR3 profiling. One entry per CDR3 protein, called by TCRdb with MiXCR from the reads. Of some 190,000 distinct CDR3 sequences in the sample, roughly half were seen once. From germline, CDR1 is SGHRS and CDR2 YFSETQ. The V and J ends lost 0 bases and 8 bases, in that order; junction bases with no gene match: 8. The CDR3 runs to 16 residues. These data come from a study of CD8+CD57+ T cells in acquired aplastic anemia. Points from the study as a whole: The number of CD8+ CDR3 sequences shared by patients and controls was approximately 28. Between patients and controls, CD8+ Simpson's diversity did not vary significantly.

The sequencing input was sorted CD4+, CD8+, or CD8+CD57+ T cells (not recorded which) from PBMCs. The rearrangement uses TRBV5-1 and TRBJ2-1; 10 positions match TRBD2. The TCR sequence derives from a human donor in good health. In DNA, the CDR3 is TGCGCCAGCAGCTTGGGTTCAGCGGGAGGGCGGGATGAGCAGTTCTTC. It codes for CASSLGSAGGRDEQFF.